The 5 T cell receptor beta chains reported below all come from one sample, sequenced in a study of blood T cell repertoires in COVID-19. The assay was immunoSEQ multiplex PCR, and TCRdb's table has in-frame clones only and misses some. The sample consists of roughly 700,000 clones, more than 80% of them appearing once. The specimen sequenced was peripheral blood. Every receptor here comes from a woman aged 18-29 years with acute or convalescent COVID-19.

This sequence joins TRBV29-1 and TRBJ2-1; 8 positions agree with TRBD1. Germline values: CDR1 SQVTM, CDR2 ANQGSEA. CDR3 length: 11 amino acids. V lost 7 bases, J lost 7 bases, and 3 bases stayed unmatched. The CDR3 sequence: CSGRTGNEQFF. The DNA of the CDR3 is TGCAGCGGGCGGACAGGGAATGAGCAGTTCTTC.

V usage is TRBV7-9 and J usage is TRBJ2-1; the D gene is possibly TRBD1 (6 bases). Germline CDR1 SEHNR, CDR2 FQNEAQ (reference sequence). Deletions cut 5 bases from V and 7 bases from J, with 12 bases between. This CDR3 spans 13 amino acids. The CDR3 loop reads CASSPRGKNEQFF. The CDR3 DNA follows: TGTGCCAGCAGCCCTAGGGGGAAGAATGAGCAGTTCTTC.

The sample holds one count of this clone. The V and J genes are TRBV6-1 and TRBJ1-3; D ambiguous. Between the trimmed V and J ends, which lost 0 bases and 0 bases, there was a span of 12 bases. Germline V gives CDR1 MNHNS, CDR2 SASEGT. The CDR3 is 17 residues long. The CDR3 reads CASSEAGWRISGNTIYF. DNA for the CDR3: TGTGCCAGCAGTGAAGCTGGTTGGAGGATCTCTGGAAACACCATATATTTT.

The sample holds one count of this clone. V and J are TRBV9 and TRBJ2-7; D gene ambiguous. Germline CDR1 and CDR2: SGDLS and YYNGEE. This CDR3 spans 14 amino acids. The V gene lost 0 bases and the J gene lost 3 bases, with 10 bases spanning the gap. The CDR3 DNA sequence: TGTGCCAGCAGCGTAGTCCTAGACGTCTACGAGCAGTACTTC. Residues: CASSVVLDVYEQYF.

The CDR3 region is CASIRDSVNTEAFF. DNA of the CDR3: TGTGCCAGCATACGGGACAGCGTGAACACTGAAGCTTTCTTT. The rearrangement links TRBV6-6 to TRBJ1-1; 7 bases are a match to TRBD1. The germline V gene encodes CDR1 MNHNY and CDR2 SVGAGI (reference sequence). V trimming: 7 bases; J trimming: 0 bases; junction bases outside the gene matches: 5. This CDR3 region has 14 residues.